These 27 T cell receptor beta chains were sequenced from one sample in a study of cytomegalovirus exposure and HLA in healthy donors. The PCR ran on 60 Vbeta and 13 Jbeta primers. Sequencing was performed with immunoSEQ multiplex PCR; in TCRdb, only in-frame clones are kept and a portion is missing. The sample yields roughly 180,000 clones, over 70% seen once. The sequenced material came from PBMCs. Receptor source: a male donor in good health and CMV-seronegative.

The V gene is TRBV30, the J gene TRBJ2-1; D is unresolved. Germline V lookup: CDR1 GTSNPN, CDR2 SVGIG (reference sequence). V lost 3 bases and J 9 bases, leaving 18 bases between the germline ends. This CDR3 contains 14 residues. The CDR3 coding sequence is TGTGCCTGGAGCGAGGTCCCCGGTAAGAGTGAGCAGTTCTTC. Translation gives CAWSEVPGKSEQFF.

The rearrangement uses TRBV5-1 and TRBJ2-2, with D perhaps matching TRBD1 (6 bases). The length of the CDR3 is 15 residues. The germline V and J ends were trimmed by 0 bases and 6 bases, with 12 bases remaining between them. CDR1 SGHRS and CDR2 YFSETQ come from the germline V gene. The CDR3 DNA follows: TGCGCCAGCAGCTTGGTGGGGGCAGGGCCCGGGGAGCTGTTTTTT. This encodes CASSLVGAGPGELFF.

The V and J genes are TRBV28 and TRBJ2-7, with TRBD2 matching 7 bases. Trimming at V came to 4 bases and at J to 2 bases, leaving 11 bases not matched to a gene. CDR1 is MDHEN, CDR2 SYDVKM, per germline. CDR3 size: 16 residues. CDR3 nucleotides: TGTGCCAGCAGTTGGCCGGGGCTAGCGGAGCCCTACGAGCAGTACTTC. Its protein is CASSWPGLAEPYEQYF. The full variable domain, with the rest looked up from reference TRBV28 and TRBJ2-7, is DVKVTQSSRYLVKRTGEKVFLECVQDMDHENMFWYRQDPGLGLRLIYFSYDVKMKEKGDIPEGYSVSREKKERFSLILESASTNQTSMYLCASSWPGLAEPYEQYFGPGTRLTVT.

The chain has TRBV18 and TRBJ1-2, with D maybe TRBD1 (6 bases). The ends were cut back, 3 bases at V and 3 bases at J, with 23 bases in the middle. This CDR3 comprises 18 residues. Looked up from germline, CDR1 is KGHSH and CDR2 is LQKENI. The DNA of the CDR3 is TGTGCCAGCTCACCCCCGACCACCAGGGGAAGGATGGACTATGGCTACACCTTC. Its translation is CASSPPTTRGRMDYGYTF.

The V call is TRBV6-1, the J call TRBJ2-7; possibly TRBD2 for D (5 bases). V was clipped by 7 bases and J by 4 bases, with 14 bases between them. Germline V gives CDR1 MNHNS, CDR2 SASEGT. The CDR3 consists of 13 residues. CDR3 DNA sequence: TGTGCCAGCACCAGAGGGTCGGAGTACGAGCAGTACTTC. It translates to CASTRGSEYEQYF.

The chain uses TRBV28 and TRBJ1-3; TRBD1 matches 8 bases. Germline values: CDR1 MDHEN, CDR2 SYDVKM. Germline trimming cut 5 bases from V and 9 bases from J; bases unmatched to any gene: 15. The CDR3 has 16 residues. The CDR3 DNA follows: TGTGCCAGCAGTCCCCCTGGACAGGGCATTAGGAGCACCATATATTTT. Amino acids: CASSPPGQGIRSTIYF.

This chain joins TRBV29-1 and TRBJ2-6; 7 bases match TRBD2. V lost 8 bases to trimming and J lost 2 bases; unmatched junction nucleotides: 6. The CDR3 consists of 14 residues. Germline assignment: CDR1 SQVTM and CDR2 ANQGSEA. The CDR3 DNA is TGCAGCTCTTGGGGGGGGACTGGGGCCAACGTCCTGACTTTC. Translating gives CSSWGGTGANVLTF.

About this clone itself: The identical CDR3 is also encoded by other nucleotide sequences in the sample. This chain connects TRBV9 to TRBJ1-5; D perhaps matches TRBD1 (6 bases). The germline V and J ends were trimmed by 3 bases and 0 bases, with 10 bases remaining between them. The CDR3 totals 15 residues. Germline lookup yields CDR1 SGDLS and CDR2 YYNGEE. CDR3 amino acids: CASSATGNSNQPQHF. CDR3 DNA sequence: TGTGCCAGCAGCGCCACAGGGAATAGCAATCAGCCCCAGCATTTT.

The V and J genes are TRBV4-1 and TRBJ1-5, with a weak D call TRBD1 (6 bases). Trimming took 3 bases from V and 4 from J, leaving 13 bases between them. There are 15 residues in the CDR3. The germline gives CDR1 MGHRA, CDR2 YSYEKL. CDR3 in amino acids: CASSHSTGQNQPQHF. CDR3 coding DNA: TGCGCCAGCAGCCACTCGACAGGCCAGAATCAGCCCCAGCATTTT.

This clone has just a few counts. V and J are TRBV28 and TRBJ1-5; 10 bases are a match to TRBD1. V trimming: 7 bases; J trimming: 1 base; junction bases outside the gene matches: 4. This CDR3 contains 15 residues. Germline V CDR1 and CDR2: MDHEN, SYDVKM. The CDR3 is CASTWDRGSNQPQHF. The CDR3 coding sequence is TGTGCCAGCACCTGGGACAGGGGAAGCAATCAGCCCCAGCATTTT.

The chain combines TRBV2 with TRBJ1-3, with 8 bases matching TRBD1. The CDR3 sequence is 14 residues long. With V trimmed by 8 bases and J by 3 bases, 6 bases remained unmatched. CDR1 is SNHLY, CDR2 FYNNEI, per germline. CDR3: CASGRTGFGNTIYF. The DNA for the CDR3 is TGTGCCAGCGGAAGGACAGGGTTTGGAAACACCATATATTTT.

This clone was detected only once. This sequence joins TRBV2 and TRBJ2-2, with D possibly being TRBD1 (6 bases). The length of the CDR3 is 13 residues. Germline CDR1 SNHLY, CDR2 FYNNEI. Trimming shortened V by 4 bases and J by 8 bases, and 11 bases separated the two germline ends. In DNA form, the CDR3 reads TGTGCCAGCAGTGGGACAGCCCGGGGGGAGCTGTTTTTT. Its protein is CASSGTARGELFF.

This rearrangement joins TRBV9 to TRBJ2-2; D not resolved. Germline V gene sequence: CDR1 SGDLS, CDR2 YYNGEE. Trimming left V 2 bases short and J 5 bases short, with 13 bases between. The CDR3 covers 15 residues. CDR3 sequence: CASSVEVAGTGELFF. The CDR3 DNA follows: TGTGCCAGCAGCGTCGAGGTCGCCGGTACCGGGGAGCTGTTTTTT.

The chain employs TRBV19 and TRBJ1-5, with 8 bases aligning to TRBD1. The germline CDR1 and CDR2 sequences are LNHDA and SQIVND (reference sequence). The CDR3 is made up of 15 amino acids. With V trimmed by 5 bases and J by 5 bases, 8 bases remained unmatched. The CDR3 spells CASSARTGIDQPQHF. The CDR3 bases are TGTGCCAGTAGTGCCCGGACAGGGATCGATCAGCCCCAGCATTTT. Variable domain in full (rest from reference TRBV19 and TRBJ1-5): DGGITQSPKYLFRKEGQNVTLSCEQNLNHDAMYWYRQDPGQGLRLIYYSQIVNDFQKGDIAEGYSVSREKKESFPLTVTSAQKNPTAFYLCASSARTGIDQPQHFGDGTRLSIL.

The V call is TRBV9, the J call TRBJ1-1; no clear D. Per the germline V gene, CDR1 is SGDLS and CDR2 is YYNGEE. Trimming took off 0 bases at V and 3 bases at J, with 3 bases between the two ends. This CDR3 contains 12 residues. CDR3 DNA sequence: TGTGCCAGCAGCGTAGTAGACACTGAAGCTTTCTTT. It encodes CASSVVDTEAFF.

Here the CDR3 reads CASTLGGWSGEQYF. For the CDR3, the DNA is TGTGCCAGCACCTTGGGAGGATGGAGTGGCGAGCAGTACTTC. V and J are TRBV11-2 and TRBJ2-7; a possible D gene is TRBD2 (6 bases). The germline V gene has CDR1 SGHAT and CDR2 FQNNGV. This CDR3 region has 14 residues. V gave up 7 bases and J gave up 6 bases, with 19 bases separating them.

V gene TRBV7-9 combines with J gene TRBJ2-1; 14 positions match TRBD2. The germline V gene has CDR1 SEHNR and CDR2 FQNEAQ (reference sequence). The V gene end was trimmed by 5 bases and the J gene end by 8 bases; junction bases not matched to a gene: 14. This CDR3 contains 18 residues. CDR3 loop: CASSNLLRLAGGFDEQFF. CDR3 DNA sequence: TGTGCCAGCAGCAACTTATTAAGACTAGCGGGAGGGTTTGATGAGCAGTTCTTC. The whole variable domain, filled in from reference TRBV7-9 and TRBJ2-1, reads DTGVSQNPRHKITKRGQNVTFRCDPISEHNRLYWYRQTLGQGPEFLTYFQNEAQLEKSRLLSDRFSAERPKGSFSTLEIQRTEQGDSAMYLCASSNLLRLAGGFDEQFFGPGTRLTVL.

The rearrangement links TRBV19 to TRBJ1-5; a weak D match, TRBD1 (6 bases). This CDR3 spans 15 amino acids. Germline V gene sequence: CDR1 LNHDA, CDR2 SQIVND (reference sequence). V lost 7 bases, J lost 7 bases, and 20 bases lay in between. Here the CDR3 DNA reads TGTGCCAGTAAGGAGAGGGGGAGGGGCAGACAGCCCCAGCATTTT. It yields the protein CASKERGRGRQPQHF.

This clone was seen repeatedly, ten times or more. The CDR3 nucleotides are TGTGCCAGCAGCTTGGGGTCTACTAGCCTGGGCGACAATGAGCAGTTCTTC. It encodes CASSLGSTSLGDNEQFF. V is TRBV5-4 and J is TRBJ2-1; tentative D call: TRBD2 (6 bases). The ends were cut back, 0 bases at V and 5 bases at J, with 18 bases in the middle. This CDR3 spans 17 amino acids. Germline assignment: CDR1 SGHNT and CDR2 YYREEE (reference sequence).

The chain links TRBV30 to TRBJ2-3; possible D gene TRBD2, 5 bases. V was shortened by 4 bases and J by 2 bases, with 13 bases between the two germline ends. CDR1 GTSNPN and CDR2 SVGIG come from the germline V gene (reference sequence). The CDR3 loop spans 14 amino acids. This CDR3 reads CAWNEAGLTDTQYF. In DNA form, the CDR3 reads TGTGCCTGGAATGAGGCGGGTCTCACAGATACGCAGTATTTT.

This rearrangement joins TRBV10-2 to TRBJ1-1, with a possible D match to TRBD1 (6 bases). V lost 6 bases and J 3 bases, leaving 11 bases between the germline ends. CDR3 length equals 13 residues. Germline values: CDR1 WSHSY, CDR2 SAAADI. CDR3 bases: TGCGCCAGCAGCGGGGGGCGGTACACTGAAGCTTTCTTT. As protein: CASSGGRYTEAFF.

This clone came up a few times. The V gene is TRBV6-5, the J gene TRBJ1-5; 9 bases agree with TRBD1. The V gene end was trimmed by 6 bases and the J gene end by 4 bases; junction bases not matched to a gene: 7. Germline CDR1 is MNHEY and CDR2 is SVGAGI. This CDR3 is built from 15 residues. The CDR3 is CASSLQGALNQPQHF. CDR3 nucleotide sequence: TGTGCCAGCAGCCTACAGGGGGCCCTAAATCAGCCCCAGCATTTT.

The rearrangement links TRBV6-5 to TRBJ1-2; TRBD1 agrees at 9 bases. There are 14 residues in the CDR3. The J segment lost 3 bases and the V segment lost 10 bases, leaving 9 bases of the junction unmatched. The germline gives CDR1 MNHEY, CDR2 SVGAGI. The DNA of the CDR3 is TGTGCCACCTCTCGGGACAGGGCAGACTATGGCTACACCTTC. It specifies CATSRDRADYGYTF.

The V gene is TRBV30, the J gene TRBJ2-4, with TRBD1 identical over 9 bases. After removal of 2 bases from V and 7 bases from J, the junction contained 6 bases not matched to a gene. From germline, CDR1 is GTSNPN and CDR2 SVGIG (reference sequence). The CDR3 is made up of 14 amino acids. The CDR3 here is CAWSPRDRVNIQYF. DNA of the CDR3: TGTGCCTGGAGTCCGCGGGACAGGGTTAACATTCAGTACTTC.

The rearrangement links TRBV2 to TRBJ1-5, with D possibly matching TRBD1 (5 bases). The CDR3 runs 14 residues. Per the germline V gene, CDR1 is SNHLY and CDR2 is FYNNEI. V gave up 2 bases and J gave up 3 bases, with 8 bases separating them. The CDR3 reads CASSESRVNQPQHF. DNA for the CDR3: TGTGCCAGCAGTGAATCCAGGGTCAATCAGCCCCAGCATTTT.

This clone was seen a few times. The chain links TRBV6-5 to TRBJ1-6; 8 bases agree with TRBD1. Germline loops: CDR1 MNHEY, CDR2 SVGAGI. J lost 10 bases, V lost 0 bases, and 5 bases had no gene match. The CDR3 contains 15 residues. The CDR3 loop is CASSYSGRGQSPLHF. The CDR3 coding sequence is TGTGCCAGCAGTTACTCGGGCAGGGGGCAGTCACCCCTCCACTTT.

The rearrangement joins TRBV30 to TRBJ2-3; 8 bases line up with TRBD1. The CDR3 runs to 13 residues. Germline V gives CDR1 GTSNPN, CDR2 SVGIG (reference sequence). V was clipped by 1 base and J by 7 bases; unmatched bases: 4. The CDR3 region has the DNA TGTGCCTGGAGTGGAGGACAGGGACATACGCAGTATTTT. This encodes CAWSGGQGHTQYF.